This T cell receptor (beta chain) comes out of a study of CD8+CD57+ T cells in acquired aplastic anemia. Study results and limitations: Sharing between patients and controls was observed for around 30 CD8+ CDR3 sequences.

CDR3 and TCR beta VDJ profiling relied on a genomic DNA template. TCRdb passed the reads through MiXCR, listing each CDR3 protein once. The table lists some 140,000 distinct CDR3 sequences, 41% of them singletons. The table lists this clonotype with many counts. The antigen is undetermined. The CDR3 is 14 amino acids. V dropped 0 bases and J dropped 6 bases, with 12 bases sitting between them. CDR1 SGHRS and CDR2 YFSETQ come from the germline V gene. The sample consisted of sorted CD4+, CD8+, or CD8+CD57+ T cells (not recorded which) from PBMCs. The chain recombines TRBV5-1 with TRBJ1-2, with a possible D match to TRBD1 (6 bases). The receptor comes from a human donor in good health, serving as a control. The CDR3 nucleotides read TGCGCCAGCAGCTTGGCCACAGGGTGGGATGGCTACACCTTC. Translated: CASSLATGWDGYTF.